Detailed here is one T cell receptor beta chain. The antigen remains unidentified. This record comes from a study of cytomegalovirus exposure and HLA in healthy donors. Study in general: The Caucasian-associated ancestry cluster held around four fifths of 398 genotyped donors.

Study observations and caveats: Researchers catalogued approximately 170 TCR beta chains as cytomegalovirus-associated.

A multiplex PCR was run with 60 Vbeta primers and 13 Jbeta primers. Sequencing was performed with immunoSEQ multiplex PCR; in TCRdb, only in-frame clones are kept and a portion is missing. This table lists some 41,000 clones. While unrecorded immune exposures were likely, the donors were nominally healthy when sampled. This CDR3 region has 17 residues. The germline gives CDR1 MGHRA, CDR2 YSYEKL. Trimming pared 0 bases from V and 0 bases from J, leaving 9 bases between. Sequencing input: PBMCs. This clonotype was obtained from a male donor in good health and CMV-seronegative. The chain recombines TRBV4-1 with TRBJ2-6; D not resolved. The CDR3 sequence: CASSQENTASGANVLTF. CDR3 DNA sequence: TGCGCCAGCAGCCAAGAAAATACAGCCTCTGGGGCCAACGTCCTGACTTTC.